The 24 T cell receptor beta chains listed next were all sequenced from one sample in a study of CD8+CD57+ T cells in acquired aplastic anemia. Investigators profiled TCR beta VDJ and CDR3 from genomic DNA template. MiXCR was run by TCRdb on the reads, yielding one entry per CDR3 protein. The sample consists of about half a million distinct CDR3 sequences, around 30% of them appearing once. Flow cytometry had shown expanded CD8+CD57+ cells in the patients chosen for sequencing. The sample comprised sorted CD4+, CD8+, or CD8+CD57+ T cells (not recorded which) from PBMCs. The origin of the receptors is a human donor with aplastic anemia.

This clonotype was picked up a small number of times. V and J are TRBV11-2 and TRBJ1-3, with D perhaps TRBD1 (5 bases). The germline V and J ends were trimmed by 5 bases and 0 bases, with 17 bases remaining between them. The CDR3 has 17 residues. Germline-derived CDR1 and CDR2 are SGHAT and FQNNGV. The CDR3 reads CASSIGSTVRSGNTIYF. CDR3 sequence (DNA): TGTGCCAGCAGCATCGGCTCGACAGTCCGCTCTGGAAACACCATATATTTT.

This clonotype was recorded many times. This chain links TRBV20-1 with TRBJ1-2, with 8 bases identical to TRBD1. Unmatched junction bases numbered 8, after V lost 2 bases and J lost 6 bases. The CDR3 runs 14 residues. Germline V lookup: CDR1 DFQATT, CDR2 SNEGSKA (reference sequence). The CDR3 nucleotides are TGCAGTGCTAGACCCTCGGGCAGGGGGCATGGCTACACCTTC. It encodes CSARPSGRGHGYTF.

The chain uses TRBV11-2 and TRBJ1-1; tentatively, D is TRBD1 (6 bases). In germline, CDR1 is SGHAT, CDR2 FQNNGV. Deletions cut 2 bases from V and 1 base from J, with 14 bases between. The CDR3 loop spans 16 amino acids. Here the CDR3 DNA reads TGTGCCAGCAGCTTATATGGGACATCGCGGAACACTGAAGCTTTCTTT. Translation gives CASSLYGTSRNTEAFF.

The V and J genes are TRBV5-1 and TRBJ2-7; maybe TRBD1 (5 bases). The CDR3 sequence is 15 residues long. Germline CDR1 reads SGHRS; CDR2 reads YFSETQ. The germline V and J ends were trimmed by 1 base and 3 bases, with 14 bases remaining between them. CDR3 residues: CASSLLFDQGYEQYF. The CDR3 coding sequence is TGCGCCAGCAGCTTGTTATTCGACCAGGGCTACGAGCAGTACTTC.

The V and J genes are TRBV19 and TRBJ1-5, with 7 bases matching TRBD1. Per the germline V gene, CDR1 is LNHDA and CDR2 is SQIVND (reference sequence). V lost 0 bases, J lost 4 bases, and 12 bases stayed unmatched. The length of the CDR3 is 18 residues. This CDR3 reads CASSIDLTGASSNQPQHF. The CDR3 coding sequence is TGTGCCAGTAGTATAGACCTCACAGGGGCGAGCTCTAATCAGCCCCAGCATTTT.

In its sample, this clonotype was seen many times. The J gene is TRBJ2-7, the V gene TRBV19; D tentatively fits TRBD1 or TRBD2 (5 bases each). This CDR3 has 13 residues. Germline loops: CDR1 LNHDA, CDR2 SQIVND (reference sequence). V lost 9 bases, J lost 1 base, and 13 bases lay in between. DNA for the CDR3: TGTGCCAGCGGGGCAGGTTCATCCTACGAGCAGTACTTC. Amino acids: CASGAGSSYEQYF.

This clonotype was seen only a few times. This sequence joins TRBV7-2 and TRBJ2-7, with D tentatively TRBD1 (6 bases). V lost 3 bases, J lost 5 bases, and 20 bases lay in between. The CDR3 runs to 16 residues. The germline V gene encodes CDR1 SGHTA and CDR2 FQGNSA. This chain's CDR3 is CASSFFSSGVGDEQYF. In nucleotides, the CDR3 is TGTGCCAGCAGCTTTTTTTCCTCAGGGGTAGGCGACGAGCAGTACTTC.

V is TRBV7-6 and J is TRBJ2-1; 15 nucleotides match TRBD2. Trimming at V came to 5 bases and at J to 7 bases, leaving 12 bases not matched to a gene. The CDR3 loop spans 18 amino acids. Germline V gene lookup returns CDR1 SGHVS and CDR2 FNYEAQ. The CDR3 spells CASSARGTSGGMGNEQFF. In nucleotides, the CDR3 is TGTGCCAGCAGCGCCCGGGGGACTAGCGGGGGGATGGGGAATGAGCAGTTCTTC.

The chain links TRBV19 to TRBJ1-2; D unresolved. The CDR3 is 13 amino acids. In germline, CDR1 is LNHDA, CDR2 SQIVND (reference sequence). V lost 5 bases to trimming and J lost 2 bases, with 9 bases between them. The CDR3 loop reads CASSSSGNYGYTF. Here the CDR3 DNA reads TGTGCCAGTAGTTCTAGCGGGAACTATGGCTACACCTTC. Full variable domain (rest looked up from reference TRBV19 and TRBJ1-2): DGGITQSPKYLFRKEGQNVTLSCEQNLNHDAMYWYRQDPGQGLRLIYYSQIVNDFQKGDIAEGYSVSREKKESFPLTVTSAQKNPTAFYLCASSSSGNYGYTFGSGTRLTVV.

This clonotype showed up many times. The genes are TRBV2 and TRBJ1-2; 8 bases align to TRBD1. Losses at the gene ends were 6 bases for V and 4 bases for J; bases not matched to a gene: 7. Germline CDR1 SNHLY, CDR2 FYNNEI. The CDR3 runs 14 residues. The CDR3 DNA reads TGTGCCAGCAGCCTCGGGACAGGACTCTATGGCTACACCTTC. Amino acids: CASSLGTGLYGYTF. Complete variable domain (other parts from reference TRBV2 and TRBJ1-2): EPEVTQTPSHQVTQMGQEVILRCVPISNHLYFYWYRQILGQKVEFLVSFYNNEISEKSEIFDDQFSVERPDGSNFTLKIRSTKLEDSAMYFCASSLGTGLYGYTFGSGTRLTVV.

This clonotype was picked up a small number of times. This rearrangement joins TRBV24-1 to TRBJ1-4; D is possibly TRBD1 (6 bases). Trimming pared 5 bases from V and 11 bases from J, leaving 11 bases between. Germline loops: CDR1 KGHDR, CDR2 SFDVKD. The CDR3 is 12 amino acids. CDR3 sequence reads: CATSGGGKKLFF. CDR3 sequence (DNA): TGTGCCACCAGTGGGGGGGGCAAGAAACTGTTTTTT.

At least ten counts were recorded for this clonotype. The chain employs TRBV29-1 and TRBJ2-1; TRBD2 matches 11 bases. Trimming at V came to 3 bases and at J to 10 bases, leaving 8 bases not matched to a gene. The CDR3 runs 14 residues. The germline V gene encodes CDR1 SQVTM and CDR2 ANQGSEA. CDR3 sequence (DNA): TGCAGCGTTGATGTACTAGCGGGAGCCGGGGAGCAGTTCTTC. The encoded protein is CSVDVLAGAGEQFF.

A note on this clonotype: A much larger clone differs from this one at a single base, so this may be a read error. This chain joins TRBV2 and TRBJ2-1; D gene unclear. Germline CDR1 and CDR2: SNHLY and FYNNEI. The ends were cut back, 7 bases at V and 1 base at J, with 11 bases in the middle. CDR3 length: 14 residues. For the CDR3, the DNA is TGTGCCAGCAAACCGGACGGATCCTACAATGAGCAGTTCTTC. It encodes CASKPDGSYNEQFF. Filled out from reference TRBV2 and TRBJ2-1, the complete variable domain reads EPEVTQTPSHQVTQMGQEVILRCVPISNHLYFYWYRQILGQKVEFLVSFYNNEISEKSEIFDDQFSVERPDGSNFTLKIRSTKLEDSAMYFCASKPDGSYNEQFFGPGTRLTVL.

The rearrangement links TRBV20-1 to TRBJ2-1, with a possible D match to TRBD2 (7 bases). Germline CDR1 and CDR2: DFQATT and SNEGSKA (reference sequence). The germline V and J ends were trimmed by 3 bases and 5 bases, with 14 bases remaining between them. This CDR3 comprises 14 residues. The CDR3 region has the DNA TGCAGTGCTAGTAGGGGGGGCCCAGACAATGAGCAGTTCTTC. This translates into CSASRGGPDNEQFF.

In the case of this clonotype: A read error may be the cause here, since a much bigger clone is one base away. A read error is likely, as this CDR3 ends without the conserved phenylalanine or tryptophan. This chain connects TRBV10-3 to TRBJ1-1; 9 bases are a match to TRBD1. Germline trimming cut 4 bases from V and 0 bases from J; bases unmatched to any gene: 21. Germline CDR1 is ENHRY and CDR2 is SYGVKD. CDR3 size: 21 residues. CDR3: CAISGRDRDHRANAMNTEAFL. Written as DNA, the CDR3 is TGTGCCATCAGTGGAAGGGACAGGGATCATCGGGCGAATGCTATGAACACTGAAGCTTTCCTT.

This chain's CDR3 is CASSSLQKNTEAFF. The CDR3 DNA follows: TGTGCCAGCTCATCACTTCAGAAGAACACTGAAGCTTTCTTT. The V gene is TRBV18, the J gene TRBJ1-1; no clear D gene. The V end lost 5 bases, the J end lost 1 base, and 11 bases lay between the germline ends. The CDR3 contains 14 residues. In germline, CDR1 is KGHSH, CDR2 LQKENI.

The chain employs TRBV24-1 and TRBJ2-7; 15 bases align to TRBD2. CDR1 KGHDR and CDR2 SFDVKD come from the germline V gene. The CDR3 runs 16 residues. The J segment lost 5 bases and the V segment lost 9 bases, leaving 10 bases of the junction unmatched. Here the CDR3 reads CATPRTSGRDRHEQYF. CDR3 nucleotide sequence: TGTGCCACCCCCAGGACTAGCGGGAGGGATAGGCACGAGCAGTACTTC.

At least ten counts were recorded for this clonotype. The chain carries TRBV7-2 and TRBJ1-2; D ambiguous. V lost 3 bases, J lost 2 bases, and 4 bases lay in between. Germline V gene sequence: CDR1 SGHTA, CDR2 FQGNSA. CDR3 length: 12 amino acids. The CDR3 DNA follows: TGTGCCAGCAGCTTCAGGAACTATGGCTACACCTTC. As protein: CASSFRNYGYTF.

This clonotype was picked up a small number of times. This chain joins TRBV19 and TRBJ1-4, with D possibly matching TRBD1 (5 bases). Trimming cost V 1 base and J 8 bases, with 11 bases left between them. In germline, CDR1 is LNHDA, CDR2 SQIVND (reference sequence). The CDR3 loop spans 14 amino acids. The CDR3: CASSIGPGLEKLFF. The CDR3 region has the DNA TGTGCCAGTAGTATAGGGCCAGGGTTGGAAAAACTGTTTTTT.

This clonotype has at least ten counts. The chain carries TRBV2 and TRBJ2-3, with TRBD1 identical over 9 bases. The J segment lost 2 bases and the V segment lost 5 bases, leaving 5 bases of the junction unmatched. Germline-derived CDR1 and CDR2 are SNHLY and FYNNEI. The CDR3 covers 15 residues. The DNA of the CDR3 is TGTGCCAGCAGTCAGGACAGGGGCCCCACAGATACGCAGTATTTT. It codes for CASSQDRGPTDTQYF.

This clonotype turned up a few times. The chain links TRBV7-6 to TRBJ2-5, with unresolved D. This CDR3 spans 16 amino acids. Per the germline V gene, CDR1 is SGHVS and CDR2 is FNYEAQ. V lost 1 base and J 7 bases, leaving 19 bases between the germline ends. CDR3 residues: CASSLVSGFLGGTQYF. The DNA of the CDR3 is TGTGCCAGCAGCTTAGTCTCAGGATTCCTCGGCGGGACCCAGTACTTC.

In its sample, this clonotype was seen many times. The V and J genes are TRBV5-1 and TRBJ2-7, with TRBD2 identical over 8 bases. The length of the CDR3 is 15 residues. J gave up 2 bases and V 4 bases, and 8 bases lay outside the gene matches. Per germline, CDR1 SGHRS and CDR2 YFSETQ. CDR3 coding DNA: TGCGCCAGCAGCGGGCAGACTAGCGCAACCTACGAGCAGTACTTC. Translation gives CASSGQTSATYEQYF.

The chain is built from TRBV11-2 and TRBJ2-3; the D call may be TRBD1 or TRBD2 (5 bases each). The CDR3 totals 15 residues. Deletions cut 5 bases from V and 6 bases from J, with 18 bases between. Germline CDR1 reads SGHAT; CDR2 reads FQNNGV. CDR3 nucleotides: TGTGCCAGCAGCCAAGAGGGTAGCAGGGCGGATACGCAGTATTTT. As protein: CASSQEGSRADTQYF.

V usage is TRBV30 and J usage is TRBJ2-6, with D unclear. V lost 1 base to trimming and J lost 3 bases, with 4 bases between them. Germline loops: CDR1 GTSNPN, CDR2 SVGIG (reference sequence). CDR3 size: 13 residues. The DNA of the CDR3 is TGTGCCTGGAGTGGGGTTGGGGCCAACGTCCTGACTTTC. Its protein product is CAWSGVGANVLTF.